This T cell receptor beta chain is from a study of CD8+CD57+ T cells in acquired aplastic anemia. Across the study: The sorted CD4+ and CD8+ cells yielded an average around 3 ug of DNA. Overall study results and limits: Significant differences in CD8+ Simpson's diversity were not observed between patients and controls. Patients and controls shared about 27 CD8+ CDR3 sequences.

As to this clonotype: Its target is not known.

This CDR3 comprises 16 residues. CDR1 MNHEY and CDR2 SVGAGI come from the germline V gene. The V and J ends lost 2 bases and 2 bases, in that order; junction bases with no gene match: 5. According to the study, genomic DNA was the template for TCR beta VDJ and CDR3 profiling. TCRdb re-called the reads with MiXCR, one entry per CDR3 protein. The sample has roughly 260,000 distinct CDR3 sequences, around half seen once; the top ten hold 6.5% to 10%. Sequenced patients had shown CD8+CD57+ cell expansion by flow cytometry. Everyone among the patients had severe acquired aplastic anemia. The sequenced sample consisted of sorted CD4+, CD8+, or CD8+CD57+ T cells (not recorded which) from PBMCs. The chain combines TRBV6-5 with TRBJ2-3, with 9 bases matching TRBD1. The receptor was derived from a human donor with aplastic anemia. The CDR3 here is CASSYRGTGSTDTQYF. Here the CDR3 DNA reads TGTGCCAGCAGTTACCGGGGGACAGGGTCCACAGATACGCAGTATTTT.